This T cell receptor beta chain came from a study of CXCR3-negative and CXCR3-positive naive CD8 T cells. Study findings and constraints: Whereas memory cells differed, naive CXCR3-negative and CXCR3-positive cells shared similar TRBV-TRBJ usage. The study found CXCR3 expression partially decreased after cryopreservation and ran most assays on fresh PBMCs. TRB CDR3s of CXCR3-positive naive cells were more hydrophobic than those of CXCR3-negative naive cells.

cDNA libraries for TRB were generated by 5' RACE incorporating UMI labels. TCRdb re-called the 5' RACE reads and gives one entry per CDR3 protein, without DNA. The sample holds tens of thousands of distinct CDR3 sequences. As concerns this clonotype: Its antigen remains unknown.

CDR3 length equals 12 residues. Naive CD8+ T cells showed CD45RO-CCR7+CD27+CD95-. The sequencing sample was made of naive CXCR3+ CD8+ T cells from blood. Sample subset: CD45RO-CCR7+CD27+CD95- naive CD8+ T cells expressing CXCR3 (TNR3+). This TCR came from a human donor in good health. Some clones in this sample may be carry-over from other donors' samples. The V gene is TRBV12-3 or TRBV12-4, the J gene TRBJ2-7. CDR3 sequence: CASSSQVDEQYF.